This T cell receptor beta chain was observed in a study of shared clonotypes between healthy human individuals. Study-wide points: Non-shared clonotypes had lower generation probabilities than clonotypes shared by all four sorted-subset donors. Several donors showed sharing of about 4.6% of naive CD4 clonotypes.

Healthy HIV-negative adults without recent acute infections or vaccinations served as donors. Roughly 200 ng DNA, tens of thousands of T cell genomes, went into each sorted-subset replicate PCR. Some clones are missing from TCRdb's copy, which holds only in-frame ones; the method was immunoSEQ multiplex PCR. The sample lists about 710,000 clones, roughly two thirds occurring once. This CDR3 contains 17 residues. Germline CDR1 reads MNHEY; CDR2 reads SMNVEV (reference sequence). Trimming took off 5 bases at V and 0 bases at J, with 17 bases between the two ends. Notes on this clone: Its antigen is unidentified.

The sequence was obtained from a woman aged 25-40 years in good health. Material for sequencing was memory CD4+ T cells sorted from blood. The subset denotes: CD45RA-negative fraction. The chain links TRBV27 to TRBJ2-1; tentative D call: TRBD2 (6 bases). The CDR3 protein is CASSAKLASTSYNEQFF. The CDR3 DNA follows: TGTGCCAGCAGTGCAAAGCTAGCGTCGACCTCCTACAATGAGCAGTTCTTC.